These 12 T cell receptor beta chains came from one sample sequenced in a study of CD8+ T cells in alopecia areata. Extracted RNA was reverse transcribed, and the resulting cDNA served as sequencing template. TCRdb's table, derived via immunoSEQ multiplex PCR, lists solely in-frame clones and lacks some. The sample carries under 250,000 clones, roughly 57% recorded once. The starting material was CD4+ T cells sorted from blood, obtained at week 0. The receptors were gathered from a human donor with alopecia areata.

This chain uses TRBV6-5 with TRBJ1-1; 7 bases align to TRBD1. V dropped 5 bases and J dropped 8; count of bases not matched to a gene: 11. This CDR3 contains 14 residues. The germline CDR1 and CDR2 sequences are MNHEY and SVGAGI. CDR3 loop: CASSKPTGASEAFF. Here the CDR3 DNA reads TGTGCCAGCAGTAAGCCTACAGGGGCGTCGGAAGCTTTCTTT.

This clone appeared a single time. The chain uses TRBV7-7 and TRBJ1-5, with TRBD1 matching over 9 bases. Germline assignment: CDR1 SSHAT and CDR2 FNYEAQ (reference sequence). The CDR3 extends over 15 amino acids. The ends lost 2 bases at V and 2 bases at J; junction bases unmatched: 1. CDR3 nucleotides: TGTGCCAGCAGCTTAAGGACAGGGGGCAATCAGCCCCAGCATTTT. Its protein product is CASSLRTGGNQPQHF.

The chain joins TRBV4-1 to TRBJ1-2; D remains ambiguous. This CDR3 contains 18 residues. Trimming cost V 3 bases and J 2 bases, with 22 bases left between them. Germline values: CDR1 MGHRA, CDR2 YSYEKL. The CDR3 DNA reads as TGCGCCAGCAGCCAGCCGAAGGGAAGAAGGACGGTGAACTATGGCTACACCTTC. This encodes CASSQPKGRRTVNYGYTF.

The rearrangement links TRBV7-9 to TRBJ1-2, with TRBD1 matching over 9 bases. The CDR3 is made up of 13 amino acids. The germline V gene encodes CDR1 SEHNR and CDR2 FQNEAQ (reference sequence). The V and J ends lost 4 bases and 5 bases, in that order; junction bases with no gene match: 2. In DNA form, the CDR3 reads TGTGCCAGCAGCTACGGGACAGGGTATGGCTACACCTTC. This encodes CASSYGTGYGYTF.

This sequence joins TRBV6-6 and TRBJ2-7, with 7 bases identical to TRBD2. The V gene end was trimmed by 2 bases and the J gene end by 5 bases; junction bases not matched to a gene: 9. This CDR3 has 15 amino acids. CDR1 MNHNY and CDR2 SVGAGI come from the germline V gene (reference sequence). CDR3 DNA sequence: TGTGCCAGCAGTTACCGGGGGGACCTCACCAACGAGCAGTACTTC. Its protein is CASSYRGDLTNEQYF.

The CDR3 nucleotides are TGTGCCAGCAGCTTTTCACTCGGAGGGACCTACAATGAGCAGTTCTTC. This translates into CASSFSLGGTYNEQFF. The chain couples TRBV5-5 to TRBJ2-1; D is possibly TRBD2 (6 bases). CDR1 is SGHKS, CDR2 YYEKEE, per germline (reference sequence). The CDR3 extends over 16 amino acids. Trimming stripped 2 bases from V and 2 bases from J, with 14 bases between. The full variable domain, in which reference TRBV5-5 and TRBJ2-1 provide the parts outside the CDR3, is DAGVTQSPTHLIKTRGQQVTLRCSPISGHKSVSWYQQVLGQGPQFIFQYYEKEERGRGNFPDRFSARQFPNYSSELNVNALLLGDSALYLCASSFSLGGTYNEQFFGPGTRLTVL.

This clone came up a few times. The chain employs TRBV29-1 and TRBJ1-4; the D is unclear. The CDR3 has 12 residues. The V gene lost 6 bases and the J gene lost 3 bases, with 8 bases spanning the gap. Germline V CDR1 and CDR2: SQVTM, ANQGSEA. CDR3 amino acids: CSVTDPNEKLFF. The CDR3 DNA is TGCAGCGTGACCGATCCTAATGAAAAACTGTTTTTT.

The CDR3 protein is CASRRGTGELFF. The CDR3 nucleotides read TGTGCCAGCAGAAGGGGCACCGGGGAGCTGTTTTTT. The chain combines TRBV6-1 with TRBJ2-2, with D maybe TRBD1 (5 bases). This CDR3 contains 12 residues. V lost 6 bases and J lost 4, with 6 bases in between. In germline, CDR1 is MNHNS, CDR2 SASEGT.

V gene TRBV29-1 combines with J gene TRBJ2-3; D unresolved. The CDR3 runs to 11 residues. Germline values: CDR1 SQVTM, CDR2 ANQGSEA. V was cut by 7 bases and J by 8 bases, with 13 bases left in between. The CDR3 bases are TGCAGCGCTGCCCAACAGAGTACGCAGTATTTT. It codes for CSAAQQSTQYF.

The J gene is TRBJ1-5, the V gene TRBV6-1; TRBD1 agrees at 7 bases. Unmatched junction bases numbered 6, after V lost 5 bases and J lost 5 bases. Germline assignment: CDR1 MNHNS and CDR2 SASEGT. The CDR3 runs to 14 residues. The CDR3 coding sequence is TGTGCCAGCAGTTATGACAGGGCGGATCAGCCCCAGCATTTT. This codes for CASSYDRADQPQHF.

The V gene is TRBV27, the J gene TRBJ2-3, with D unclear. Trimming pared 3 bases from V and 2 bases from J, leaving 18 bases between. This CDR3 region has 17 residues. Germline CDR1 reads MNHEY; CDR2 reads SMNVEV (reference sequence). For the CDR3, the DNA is TGTGCCAGCAGTTTTGGCCCAACAAGGAAGCTCACAGATACGCAGTATTTT. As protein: CASSFGPTRKLTDTQYF.

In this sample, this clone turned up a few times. CDR3 DNA: TGTGCCAGCAGCTTCATGTCTAACTATGGCTACACCTTC. It specifies CASSFMSNYGYTF. This rearrangement joins TRBV7-9 to TRBJ1-2; D is ambiguous. Germline V gives CDR1 SEHNR, CDR2 FQNEAQ (reference sequence). CDR3 length equals 13 residues. Between the trimmed V and J ends, which lost 3 bases and 0 bases, there was a span of 5 bases.